The sequence of this T cell receptor (beta chain) was determined in a study of T cell repertoires in cytomegalovirus infection. The V and J ends lost 8 bases and 0 bases respectively, with 11 bases between them. The CDR3 extends over 14 amino acids. Per the germline V gene, CDR1 is SGHVT and CDR2 is SQSDAQ. TCRdb redid the calling of the reads with MiXCR, one entry per CDR3 protein. The profile shows approximately 910,000 distinct CDR3 sequences, 31% of them singletons. This clonotype occurred a few times. Antigen: not known. The chain combines TRBV7-4 with TRBJ2-1; D might be TRBD1 (5 bases). This clonotype was obtained from a human donor in good health (CMV status not recorded). Some clones in this sample may be carry-over from other donors' samples. Here the sequenced sample was cultured CD8+ T cells from PBMCs, taken from culture after CMV antigen stimulation. The CDR3 DNA reads as TGTGCCAGCCAAACAGGATTCTCCTACAATGAGCAGTTCTTC. It specifies CASQTGFSYNEQFF.